The clone carrying this TCR beta chain was counted ten times or more. Healthy HIV-negative adults without recent acute infections or vaccinations served as donors. Nashville, Tennessee was home to all donors, each a Caucasian adult. The entry originates in a study of shared clonotypes between healthy human individuals. The CDR3 is 13 residues long. Germline CDR1 and CDR2: MNHEY and SVGAGI. Between the trimmed V and J ends, which lost 6 bases and 4 bases, there was a span of 12 bases. It was across several immunoSEQ plates that each subset's genomic DNA was evenly split. Original processing notes: Junction-only sequences produced by ImmunoSEQ had no quality scores, so filtering differed. Assay used: immunoSEQ multiplex PCR; TCRdb lists only in-frame clones, some missing. That table furnishes V, J and clone size, whereas the DNA furnished D and trimming. The table has 150,000 to 200,000 clones, 65% to 70% seen once.

Specimen: memory CD4+ T cells sorted from blood. Noted subset: CD45RA-negative fraction. The receptor's source is a man younger than 40 in good health. The chain recombines TRBV6-5 with TRBJ1-1, with D possibly TRBD1 on 5 matching bases. CDR3 sequence (DNA): TGTGCCAGCAGCGAATGGGGGGGCACTGAAGCTTTCTTT. As protein: CASSEWGGTEAFF.